This T cell receptor (beta chain) was found in a study of blood T cells in healthy people across ages (dated by TCRdb to the mid-2010s). For the study in its entirety: In model experiments, template switching captured roughly one uniquely barcoded TCR beta cDNA molecule for every two T cells. To track age-related changes in TCR beta repertoire diversity, the study relied on deep sequencing normalized with unique cDNA molecular identifiers. The study analyzed two additional independent replicas of 1 million unique cDNA reads from the same blood draw for two donors, one aged 18 to 29 and one aged 80 or older. Donors of different ages were randomly distributed across sequencing lanes to avoid experimental bias. The donors were divided into four age groups: young (average about 16 years), middle-aged (approximately 41), aged (about 56) and long-lived (82).

Systemically healthy Caucasian individuals from Russia, some 36 in total and aged roughly 6 to 100 years, were included as donors. Approximately 11 milliliters of peripheral blood were drawn from each donor into EDTA-treated Vacutainer tubes. Ficoll-Paque density-gradient centrifugation was used to isolate PBMCs, with at least 6 million obtained per sample. Trizol reagent was used to extract total RNA from PBMCs, with at least 6 micrograms per sample. For every donor, an aliquot of PBMCs went through flow cytometry to measure the percentages of naive CD45RAhigh/CD27high T cells. A note on this clonotype: The antigen this receptor binds is unknown. The input lacks base qualities; no much larger clone sits a single base away.

Library method: 5' RACE. The sample was run on an Illumina HiSeq 2500. A second PCR of roughly 7 to 11 cycles was performed with a sample-barcoded 5' primer and a J-beta primer mix. A template-switch 5' adaptor carrying 12 random nucleotides introduced a unique molecular identifier onto each TCR beta cDNA molecule. Each sample yielded at least 2.5 million CDR3-containing paired-end reads. All of the RNA was converted into first-strand cDNA using the Mint cDNA synthesis kit, with a TRBC-specific oligonucleotide serving as the primer. Following uracil-DNA glycosylase treatment, a first 18-cycle PCR with universal primers M1SS and BC2_uni_R was performed on all cDNA. The original methods were these. Normalization of each sample was performed by random selection of 1 million high-quality reads, each carrying a distinct molecular identifier. Instead of being binned into consensus sequences, reads with shared molecular identifiers were discarded. MiTCR, with a Q25 quality threshold and the strictest error-elimination algorithm, was used for CDR3 identification, clonotype clustering and error correction. Lower-bound total TCR beta diversity was estimated with a nonparametric unseen species model using Euler transformation. TCRdb took the public reads, trimmed them with fastp at Q25, ran MiXCR for clone calling and kept in-frame beta chains. Entries are consolidated by CDR3 protein sequence, retaining the most common genes and DNA. TCRdb, not the original authors, processed these V and J calls. This sample holds approximately 790,000 distinct CDR3 sequences; approximately 65% were observed only once. The ten largest clonotypes hold roughly a quarter of the sample.

CDR1 and CDR2 are read off the germline V gene as SGDLS and YYNGEE. V lost 0 bases and J lost 7 bases; the stretch between them is 13 bases long. The CDR3 has 14 amino acids, counting the end cysteine and phenylalanine. Only the CDR3 DNA is retained, 42 bases long and in frame from the first base. Summary of the overall study and its limitations: As age increased, observed TCR beta diversity per million T cells dropped in a roughly linear way, and a significant reduction was already evident by age 40. There was a strong correlation between observed TCR beta diversity and the percentage of naive T cells measured by flow cytometry. Compared with the aged group, the long-lived group had more naive CD4+ T cells, fewer expanded clones and increased TCR diversity, suggesting age selection. Total diversity estimates from one million sequenced T cells were considered lower bounds and underestimates. Since profiling was done on bulk unsorted PBMCs, naive and antigen-experienced compartments could not be conclusively compared. Because donor CMV infection status was unknown, age-related changes in expanded clonotypes were potentially confounded.

The sequencing input was blood. Here the chain combines TRBV9 and TRBJ2-5; TRBD2 is a possible D gene, resting on 5 matching bases. The source of this sequence is a man under 40 in good health. The CDR3 has the sequence CASSVGSSGLTQYF. The DNA is as follows: TGTGCCAGCAGCGTAGGTTCCTCGGGGTTGACCCAGTACTTC.